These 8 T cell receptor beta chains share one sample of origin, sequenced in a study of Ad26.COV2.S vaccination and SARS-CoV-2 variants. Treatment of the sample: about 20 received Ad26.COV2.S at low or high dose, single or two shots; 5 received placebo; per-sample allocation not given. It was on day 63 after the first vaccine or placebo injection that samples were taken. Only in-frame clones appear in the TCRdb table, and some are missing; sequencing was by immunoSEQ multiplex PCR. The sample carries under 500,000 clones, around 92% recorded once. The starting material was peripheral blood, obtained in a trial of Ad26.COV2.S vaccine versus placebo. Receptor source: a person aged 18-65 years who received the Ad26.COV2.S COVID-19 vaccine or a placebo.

The CDR3 coding sequence is TGTGCCAGCAGTGACCCCGGCGATAACACCGGGGAGCTGTTTTTT. Its protein product is CASSDPGDNTGELFF. The chain uses TRBV2 and TRBJ2-2; D remains unclear. Germline V gene lookup returns CDR1 SNHLY and CDR2 FYNNEI. V was clipped by 3 bases and J by 2 bases, with 10 bases between them. This CDR3 has 15 amino acids.

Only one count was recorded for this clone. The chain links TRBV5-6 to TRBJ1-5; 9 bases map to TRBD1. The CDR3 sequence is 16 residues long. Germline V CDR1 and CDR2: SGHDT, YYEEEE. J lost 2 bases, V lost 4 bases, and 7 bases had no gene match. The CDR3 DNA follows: TGTGCCAGCAGCCCGGGACAGGGAAATGGCAATCAGCCCCAGCATTTT. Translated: CASSPGQGNGNQPQHF.

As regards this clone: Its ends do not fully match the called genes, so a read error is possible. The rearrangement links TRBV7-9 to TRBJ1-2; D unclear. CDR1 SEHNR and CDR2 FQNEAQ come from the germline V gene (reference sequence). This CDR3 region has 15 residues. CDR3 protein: CASILSSGLESGYTF. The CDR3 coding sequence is TGTGCCAGCATCTTATCTTCAGGTTTAGAATCTGGCTACACCTTC.

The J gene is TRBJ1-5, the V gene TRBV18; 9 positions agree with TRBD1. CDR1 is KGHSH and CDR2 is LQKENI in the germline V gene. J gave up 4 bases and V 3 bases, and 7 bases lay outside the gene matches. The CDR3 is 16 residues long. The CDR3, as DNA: TGTGCCAGCTCACCTACCGAGACAGGGGGAAATCAGCCCCAGCATTTT. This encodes CASSPTETGGNQPQHF.

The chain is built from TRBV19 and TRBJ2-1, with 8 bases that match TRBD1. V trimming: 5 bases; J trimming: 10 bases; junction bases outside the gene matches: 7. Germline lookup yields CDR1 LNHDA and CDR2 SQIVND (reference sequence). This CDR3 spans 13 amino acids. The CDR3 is CASSSSGTGEQFF. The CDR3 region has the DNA TGTGCCAGTAGTTCCTCCGGGACAGGAGAGCAGTTCTTC.

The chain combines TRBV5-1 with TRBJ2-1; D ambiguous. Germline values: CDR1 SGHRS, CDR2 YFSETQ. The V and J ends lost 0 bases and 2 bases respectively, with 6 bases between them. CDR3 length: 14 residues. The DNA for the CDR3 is TGCGCCAGCAGCTTGGGGTCAGCCTACAATGAGCAGTTCTTC. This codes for CASSLGSAYNEQFF.

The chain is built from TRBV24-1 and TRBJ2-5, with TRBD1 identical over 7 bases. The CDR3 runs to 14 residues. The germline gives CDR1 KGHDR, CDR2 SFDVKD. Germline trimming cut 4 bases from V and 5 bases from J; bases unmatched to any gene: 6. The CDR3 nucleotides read TGTGCCACCAGTGAATCGACAGGGTCGGAGACCCAGTACTTC. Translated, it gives CATSESTGSETQYF.

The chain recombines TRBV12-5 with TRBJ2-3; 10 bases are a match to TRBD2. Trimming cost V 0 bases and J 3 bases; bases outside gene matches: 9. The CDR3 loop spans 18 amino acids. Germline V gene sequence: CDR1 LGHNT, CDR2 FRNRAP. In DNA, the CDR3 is TGTGCTAGTGGTTTGGTACGAGCGGGGGGGCCATGGACAGATACGCAGTATTTT. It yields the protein CASGLVRAGGPWTDTQYF.